These T cell receptor beta chains were read from a single sample in a study of blood T cell repertoires in COVID-19. Assay used: immunoSEQ multiplex PCR; TCRdb lists only in-frame clones, some missing. Of nearly 350,000 clones listed, about 89% are singletons. Material: peripheral blood. The receptors come from a woman in her fifties or sixties with COVID-19, enrolled during active disease. CDR3s include the opening cysteine and the closing phenylalanine or tryptophan. Each record gives: CDR3 DNA, CDR3 protein, V gene, D gene, J gene, clone size. A D gene is named only where the DNA matches it firmly. For some rows the clone size is stated as once, few or many, or as a class when expanded; others skip it.

TGTGCCAGCAGGGGCACATACGAGCAGTACTTC CASRGTYEQYF TRBV6-5 - TRBJ2-7 -
TGTGCCAGCAGCTTAGGGGATTACAGGGGTCGAAGGAACACTGAAGCTTTCTTT CASSLGDYRGRRNTEAFF TRBV11-2 TRBD1 TRBJ1-1 -
TGTGCCAGCAGCCTTCGGACTAGCTCCTACGAGCAGTACTTC CASSLRTSSYEQYF TRBV3-1/TRBV3-2 TRBD2 TRBJ2-7 -
TGTGCCACCAGCAGATCTTCGACAGGGAGTCAGCCCCAGCATTTT CATSRSSTGSQPQHF TRBV15 TRBD1 TRBJ1-5 -
TGTGCCAGTCGTCGACTAGCGGGAGGAACAGATACGCAGTATTTT CASRRLAGGTDTQYF TRBV19 TRBD2 TRBJ2-3 -
TGTGCCAGCAGCCAAACCAGTCTCGGGACAGAACCCCCTAACTATGGCTACACCTTC CASSQTSLGTEPPNYGYTF TRBV7-6 TRBD1 TRBJ1-2 -
TGCGCCAGCAGAAATCCCCCGGGACTAGCGGGAGGGGGATCCTACGAGCAGTACTTC CASRNPPGLAGGGSYEQYF TRBV5-1 TRBD2 TRBJ2-7 -
TGCAGTGCTAGCCCATTAGATACGCAGTATTTT CSASPLDTQYF TRBV20-1 - TRBJ2-3 -
TGCGCCAGCAGCTTATCTCTACAAGGAGAGGCTTTCTTT CASSLSLQGEAFF TRBV5-1 - TRBJ1-1 few
TGTGCCAGCAGCGAGAGGACTAGCGGGAGCCAAGAGACCCAGTACTTC CASSERTSGSQETQYF TRBV13 TRBD2 TRBJ2-5 -
TGTGCCAGTAGACCCTCAGGGGATGGATTTAACACTGAAGCTTTCTTT CASRPSGDGFNTEAFF TRBV19 - TRBJ1-1 -
TGTGCCAGTAAGGATTCGCGGGGAAGGGCGGAGACCCAGTACTTC CASKDSRGRAETQYF TRBV19 - TRBJ2-5 -
TGTGCCAGCAGTGCCGGGGGGAGCATCTATACGCAGTATTTT CASSAGGSIYTQYF TRBV25-1 TRBD2 TRBJ2-3 once
TGTGCCAGCAGATCCGGGACAGGGGGAAAGAACACTGAAGCTTTCTTT CASRSGTGGKNTEAFF TRBV3-1/TRBV3-2 TRBD1 TRBJ1-1 -
TGCAGTGCTGACGGTGGAGCTGAAGCTTTCTTT CSADGGAEAFF TRBV20-1 - TRBJ1-1 -
TGTGCCAGCAGCTTGCCCCGGACTAGCGGGGGCTACAATGAGCAGTTCTTC CASSLPRTSGGYNEQFF TRBV5-6 TRBD2 TRBJ2-1 -
TGCGCCAGCAGCCCATCAGGGGGCTCCTACAATGAGCAGTTCTTC CASSPSGGSYNEQFF TRBV5-1 TRBD1 TRBJ2-1 -
TGTGCCAGCAGCCCGGGAGCTACAAACTATGGCTACACCTTC CASSPGATNYGYTF TRBV11-3 - TRBJ1-2 -
TGTGCCAGCAGGGGGGACAGCGGGAACACTGAAGCTTTCTTT CASRGDSGNTEAFF TRBV7-9 TRBD1 TRBJ1-1 few
TGCAGCGTACGACAGGGAATTAACACTGAAGCTTTCTTT CSVRQGINTEAFF TRBV29-1 TRBD1 TRBJ1-1 -
TGTGCCTGGGGCAGGGTTGGAAACACCATATATTTT CAWGRVGNTIYF TRBV30 - TRBJ1-3 -
TGTGCCAGCTCACCTTGGGCAGAGCTCATGAACACTGAAGCTTTCTTT CASSPWAELMNTEAFF TRBV18 - TRBJ1-1 once
TGTGCCAGCTCACCCCGAGGAGAGGGATGGGGCTACACCTTC CASSPRGEGWGYTF TRBV18 - TRBJ1-2 -
TGCGCCAGCAGCTTGGCAGGCAGCAATCAGCCCCAGCATTTT CASSLAGSNQPQHF TRBV5-1 - TRBJ1-5 -
TGTGCCAGCAGCAAGGTGGCAGGACAGAATACCTACGAGCAGTACTTC CASSKVAGQNTYEQYF TRBV5-4 - TRBJ2-7 -
TGTGCCAGCAGCCCGACGGTGGCTAGCGCATTGTACGAGCAGTACTTC CASSPTVASALYEQYF TRBV6-2/TRBV6-3 - TRBJ2-7 -
TGTGCCAGTAGTATAGCGGGTTATAGCAATCAGCCCCAGCATTTT CASSIAGYSNQPQHF TRBV19 - TRBJ1-5 -
TGTGCCAGCAGCCCAGGTCGGATAGAGAACACTGAAGCTTTCTTT CASSPGRIENTEAFF TRBV11-2 - TRBJ1-1 -
TGTGCCACCAGCATCCTGGACAGGGGCCATCAGCCCCAGCATTTT CATSILDRGHQPQHF TRBV15 TRBD1 TRBJ1-5 -
TGTGCCAGCAGTCCCCGGGGTAGGGTTGCTAATGAAAAACTGTTTTTT CASSPRGRVANEKLFF TRBV6-6 - TRBJ1-4 -
TGTGCCAGCGGGGAGGGGAACACTGAAGCTTTCTTT CASGEGNTEAFF TRBV28 - TRBJ1-1 -
TGTGCCAGCAGCCGCCCCGAGCCGGGGCGGGAGCAGGTAGATACGCAGTATTTT CASSRPEPGREQVDTQYF TRBV5-4 TRBD2 TRBJ2-3 -
TGTGCCGCCGGACAGGGGGCTCGCACTGAAGCTTTCTTT CAAGQGARTEAFF TRBV3-1/TRBV3-2 TRBD1 TRBJ1-1 -
TGTGCCAGCAGCCACGAAGGACAGGGGGCTTTTGGCTACACCTTC CASSHEGQGAFGYTF TRBV3-1/TRBV3-2 TRBD1 TRBJ1-2 -
TGCGCCAGCAGTGGGCTGACAGGGCCGGGCTACACCTTC CASSGLTGPGYTF TRBV10-1 TRBD1 TRBJ1-2 few
TGCGCCAGCAGCGATCCCTACCGCGGCCCCTCCTACGAGCAGTACTTC CASSDPYRGPSYEQYF TRBV4-1 - TRBJ2-7 once
TGTGCCAGCAGTATTCCGGGACAGCTGTACGAGCAGTACTTC CASSIPGQLYEQYF TRBV25-1 TRBD1 TRBJ2-7 -
TGTGCCAGCAGCCGAGGGGGGAACACTGAAGCTTTCTTT CASSRGGNTEAFF TRBV3-1/TRBV3-2 - TRBJ1-1 -